This T cell receptor beta chain appears in the sequencing data of a study of OX40 agonist ivuxolimab in advanced cancers. Study overall: Earlier treatment with anti-PD-1, anti-PD-L1 or anti-CTLA-4 was permitted, and 30% to 40% had received some. Three patients, one with hepatocellular carcinoma and two with cutaneous melanoma, achieved partial responses.

Produced via immunoSEQ multiplex PCR; TCRdb's table is partial and in-frame only. In the table there are some 44,000 clones, 70% to 85% of which are singletons. The germline V and J ends were trimmed by 5 bases and 0 bases, with 15 bases remaining between them. Germline CDR1 SEHNR, CDR2 FQNEAQ (reference sequence). This CDR3 is 16 amino acids long. This TCR came from an adult with an advanced solid tumor such as melanoma, head and neck, liver or kidney cancer. This chain joins TRBV7-9 and TRBJ2-3; D may be TRBD1 (6 bases). Material: CD4+ or CD8+ T cells sorted from blood, obtained in a trial of the OX40 agonist ivuxolimab. In DNA, the CDR3 is TGTGCCAGCAGCGGGGACACACGATCTAGCACAGATACGCAGTATTTT. It translates to CASSGDTRSSTDTQYF.